These 30 T cell receptor beta chains originate from one sample sequenced in a study of metastatic and nonmetastatic thyroid tumors. Using MiXCR, TCRdb re-called clones from the PCR reads. The data show 40,000 to 50,000 clones, roughly 4% seen once. Among the patients, none had received any treatment before thyroid surgery. The sequencing sample was made of blood. Receptors originate from a female donor with papillary thyroid cancer or a benign thyroid nodule (not recorded which). Some clones in this sample may be carry-over from other donors' samples.

This clone was recorded many times. The chain carries TRBV9 and TRBJ2-7, with 8 nucleotides matching TRBD2. The CDR3 extends over 15 amino acids. CDR1 and CDR2 from the germline V gene are SGDLS and YYNGEE. Unmatched junction bases numbered 10, after V lost 4 bases and J lost 4 bases. In nucleotides, the CDR3 is TGTGCCAGCAGCCTCGCCCCCGGGGGGGGTTACGAGCAGTACTTC. This encodes CASSLAPGGGYEQYF.

This clone was counted at least ten times. The chain links TRBV11-3 to TRBJ2-1; D is uncertain. V dropped 3 bases and J dropped 2 bases, with 2 bases sitting between them. Germline V gene data show CDR1 as SGHNT and CDR2 as YENEEA. CDR3 length: 12 residues. The CDR3 region has the DNA TGTGCCAGCAGCTTCCCCTACAATGAGCAGTTCTTC. Its translation: CASSFPYNEQFF.

The V gene is TRBV28, the J gene TRBJ1-1, with 7 bases identical to TRBD1. Germline V gene sequence: CDR1 MDHEN, CDR2 SYDVKM. This CDR3 spans 13 amino acids. V lost 8 bases and J lost 1; bases outside the gene matches: 4. DNA for the CDR3: TGTGCCAGCTGGGACAGCTCGAACACTGAAGCTTTCTTT. Amino acids: CASWDSSNTEAFF.

A remark on this clone: The junction does not match germline at one end; this may be a read error. The gene calls are TRBV5-5 and TRBJ2-7; 10 positions agree with TRBD2. Germline CDR1 and CDR2: SGHKS and YYEKEE (reference sequence). The CDR3 covers 15 residues. The CDR3 DNA is TGTGCCAGCAGCCTGGGAGGACTAGCGGTTTACGATCAGTACTTC. This translates into CASSLGGLAVYDQYF.

This clone has at least ten counts. The chain uses TRBV19 and TRBJ1-4; D is unclear. Trimming cost V 6 bases and J 0 bases, with 8 bases left between them. Looked up from germline, CDR1 is LNHDA and CDR2 is SQIVND (reference sequence). This CDR3 contains 14 residues. CDR3 nucleotides: TGTGCCAGTAGGCGGGCGACAACTAATGAAAAACTGTTTTTT. This translates into CASRRATTNEKLFF.

This clone was observed many times. The V and J genes are TRBV25-1 and TRBJ2-3; TRBD2 matches 8 bases. With 4 bases clipped from V and 2 bases from J, the junction kept 8 bases outside the gene matches. The CDR3 covers 16 residues. The germline gives CDR1 MGHDK, CDR2 SYGVNS. The chain's CDR3 is CASSAGGGRPTDTQYF. The CDR3 DNA reads as TGTGCCAGCAGTGCGGGCGGCGGGAGGCCCACAGATACGCAGTATTTT.

This clone was seen many times. The chain uses TRBV28 and TRBJ2-1; D not certain. Trimming stripped 3 bases from V and 8 bases from J, with 23 bases between. Looked up from germline, CDR1 is MDHEN and CDR2 is SYDVKM. The CDR3 has 17 residues. DNA of the CDR3: TGTGCCAGCAGTTTGGAGCGCAATGGAGATTTTTTGGATGAGCAGTTCTTC. This gives the protein CASSLERNGDFLDEQFF. Supplemented by reference TRBV28 and TRBJ2-1, the full variable domain reads DVKVTQSSRYLVKRTGEKVFLECVQDMDHENMFWYRQDPGLGLRLIYFSYDVKMKEKGDIPEGYSVSREKKERFSLILESASTNQTSMYLCASSLERNGDFLDEQFFGPGTRLTVL.

Many counts were recorded for this clone. This sequence may be a read error, since a much larger clone differs from it by one base. The same CDR3 arises from other DNA sequences in this sample as well. The chain uses TRBV12-3 or TRBV12-4 and TRBJ2-7; the match to TRBD1 covers 11 bases. The CDR3 extends over 16 amino acids. The CDR3 here is CASSLAPGQGGNEQYF. CDR3 DNA: TGCGCCAGCAGTTTAGCGCCGGGACAGGGGGGGAACGAGCAGTACTTC.

This clone counts as medium-sized (0.01 to 0.1%). V gene TRBV6-6 combines with J gene TRBJ2-1, with D tentatively TRBD1 or TRBD2 (5 bases each). Trimming stripped 1 base from V and 0 bases from J, with 13 bases between. This CDR3 comprises 17 residues. Germline loops: CDR1 MNHNY, CDR2 SVGAGI (reference sequence). CDR3 in amino acids: CASSYFQAGSSYNEQFF. CDR3 coding DNA: TGTGCCAGCAGTTACTTCCAGGCAGGGAGCTCCTACAATGAGCAGTTCTTC.

This clone was counted between two and nine times. V and J are TRBV2 and TRBJ2-3; 12 bases are shared with TRBD2. J lost 7 bases, V lost 7 bases, and 3 bases had no gene match. The germline V gene has CDR1 SNHLY and CDR2 FYNNEI. The CDR3 has 13 residues. CDR3 amino acids: CASTRTSGNTQYF. The CDR3 region has the DNA TGTGCCAGCACCCGGACTAGCGGGAATACGCAGTATTTT.

This clone occurred many times. This chain connects TRBV29-1 to TRBJ2-1; D is possibly TRBD2 (6 bases). The V gene lost 5 bases and the J gene lost 11 bases, with 19 bases spanning the gap. Germline lookup yields CDR1 SQVTM and CDR2 ANQGSEA. The CDR3 runs 13 residues. The CDR3 bases are TGCAGCGTTCGGACTAACAATGTCGTTAAGCAGTTCTTC. Translated: CSVRTNNVVKQFF.

Only a few counts were recorded for this clone. This may be a read error, as it is one base from a much larger clone. This chain uses TRBV4-1 with TRBJ2-3; 7 nucleotides align to TRBD2. The V gene's germline CDR1 is MGHRA and CDR2 YSYEKL. The CDR3 consists of 16 residues. In nucleotides, the CDR3 is TGCTCCAGCAGCCAAGTGGGACTACTCCCCACAGATACGCAGTATTTT. Encoded protein: CSSSQVGLLPTDTQYF.

The gene calls are TRBV6-1 and TRBJ2-2; 7 bases are shared with TRBD2. V lost 6 bases, J lost 5 bases, and 12 bases stayed unmatched. CDR1 MNHNS and CDR2 SASEGT come from the germline V gene. The CDR3 extends over 16 amino acids. The CDR3 spells CASRVAVWGGTGELFF. The CDR3 DNA reads as TGTGCCAGCAGGGTCGCAGTGTGGGGAGGGACCGGGGAGCTGTTTTTT.

CDR3 protein: CASIIASHGDFEKLFF. The CDR3 region has the DNA TGTGCCAGTATTATCGCCTCACACGGGGACTTTGAAAAACTGTTTTTT. The chain employs TRBV19 and TRBJ1-4, with a tentative D call TRBD1 (5 bases). Trimming removed 7 bases from V and 7 bases from J, with 22 bases in between. The CDR3 is 16 residues long. Germline V gene lookup returns CDR1 LNHDA and CDR2 SQIVND (reference sequence).

This clone was counted between two and nine times. A much larger clone differs from this one at a single base, so this may be a read error. This chain uses TRBV12-3 or TRBV12-4 with TRBJ2-5; the D is unclear. The CDR3 contains 13 residues. Trimming pared 7 bases from V and 5 bases from J, leaving 14 bases between. The CDR3 DNA follows: TGTGCCAGCATCCGCCTTTTTATGGAGACCCAGTACTTC. Its protein product is CASIRLFMETQYF.

This clone was recorded many times. The rearrangement links TRBV20-1 to TRBJ1-1, with D tentatively TRBD1 (5 bases). Germline CDR1 DFQATT, CDR2 SNEGSKA (reference sequence). This CDR3 spans 17 amino acids. V was pared by 3 bases and J by 0 bases, with 20 bases between. The CDR3 region has the DNA TGCAGTGCTAGTGGGGACGACGCAAGCACCATGAACACTGAAGCTTTCTTT. As protein: CSASGDDASTMNTEAFF.

The chain links TRBV6-1 to TRBJ2-7; D is perhaps TRBD1 (6 bases). Trimming cost V 6 bases and J 2 bases, with 23 bases left between them. The CDR3 totals 17 residues. Germline V CDR1 and CDR2: MNHNS, SASEGT. The CDR3 DNA reads as TGTGCCAGCAGCTTTGGTTGGGGGCAGGCGGCAACCTACGAGCAGTACTTC. Protein product: CASSFGWGQAATYEQYF.

This clone was seen many times. Since a much larger clone is just one base distant, this may be a read error. The J gene is TRBJ1-1, the V gene TRBV11-3; D is perhaps TRBD1 (5 bases). From germline, CDR1 is SGHNT and CDR2 YENEEA. CDR3 length equals 15 residues. The CDR3 is CASSRTWGWGTGAFF. CDR3 sequence (DNA): TGTGCCAGCAGCAGGACTTGGGGGTGGGGGACTGGAGCTTTCTTT.

This clone was counted at least ten times. V gene TRBV19 combines with J gene TRBJ2-2; 9 bases are a match to TRBD2. The CDR3 runs 16 residues. Unmatched junction bases numbered 8, after V lost 5 bases and J lost 4 bases. Germline CDR1 reads LNHDA; CDR2 reads SQIVND (reference sequence). The CDR3 DNA is TGTGCCAGTAGTCCGGGACTAGCCGTTGGCACCGGGGAGCTGTTTTTT. Translating gives CASSPGLAVGTGELFF.

This clone appeared many times. The rearrangement joins TRBV4-1 to TRBJ1-4; D is ambiguous. Germline lookup yields CDR1 MGHRA and CDR2 YSYEKL. V lost 6 bases to trimming and J lost 5 bases, with 16 bases between them. There are 15 residues in the CDR3. CDR3 region: CASRPTDRANEKLFF. The CDR3 bases are TGCGCCAGCAGGCCAACGGACCGGGCGAATGAAAAACTGTTTTTT.

About this clone itself: A much larger clonotype is one base distant, so this may be a read error. This rearrangement joins TRBV4-1 to TRBJ2-1; TRBD1 aligns across 9 bases. The J segment lost 12 bases and the V segment lost 0 bases, leaving 12 bases of the junction unmatched. Looked up from germline, CDR1 is MGHRA and CDR2 is YSYEKL. CDR3 length: 16 residues. As DNA, the CDR3 is TGCGCCAGCAGCCAAGATCCTTATGTGACAGGGGGATTGCAGTTCTTC. The encoded protein is CASSQDPYVTGGLQFF.

This clone occurred many times. The chain joins TRBV9 to TRBJ2-1; possibly TRBD2 for D (5 bases). Per the germline V gene, CDR1 is SGDLS and CDR2 is YYNGEE. The CDR3 is made up of 13 amino acids. V dropped 4 bases and J dropped 5 bases, with 10 bases sitting between them. CDR3 amino acids: CASSSDYNNEQFF. In DNA form, the CDR3 reads TGTGCCAGCAGCTCCGACTACAACAATGAGCAGTTCTTC.

This clone was found many times. A much larger clone differs by one base, so this may be a read error. This same CDR3 is encoded by further DNA sequences in the sample. The J gene is TRBJ1-1, the V gene TRBV7-9; D remains unclear. The length of the CDR3 is 13 residues. The germline V gene has CDR1 SEHNR and CDR2 FQNEAQ (reference sequence). CDR3 DNA: TGTGCCGGCAGCAGGCAGGAAAACACTGAAGCTTTCTTT. This gives the protein CAGSRQENTEAFF.

This clone has a count of ten or more. The CDR3 region is CASSTQGKQPQHF. DNA of the CDR3: TGTGCCAGCAGTACACAGGGGAAACAGCCCCAGCATTTT. The V and J genes are TRBV6-1 and TRBJ1-5; 7 bases align to TRBD1. The CDR3 has 13 amino acids. V lost 5 bases, J lost 7 bases, and 5 bases stayed unmatched. The germline CDR1 and CDR2 sequences are MNHNS and SASEGT.

This clone was detected ten times or more. The chain has TRBV19 and TRBJ1-2; no firm D call. The CDR3 is made up of 17 amino acids. Trimming cost V 4 bases and J 8 bases, with 26 bases left between them. Germline-derived CDR1 and CDR2 are LNHDA and SQIVND (reference sequence). The CDR3 here is CASSTSIAGLQAEGYTF. The CDR3 region has the DNA TGTGCCAGTAGTACCTCAATCGCGGGCCTGCAGGCCGAAGGCTACACCTTC.

To note about this clone: A much larger clone lies one base from this, so it may be a read error. At the DNA level, this CDR3 is encoded by other sequences in the same sample as well. The chain links TRBV9 to TRBJ1-1, with D uncertain. Germline lookup yields CDR1 SGDLS and CDR2 YYNGEE. CDR3 length: 14 residues. The CDR3 protein is CASSVEALNTEAFF. CDR3 in DNA: TGTGCCAGCAGCGTAGAGGCTCTGAACACTGAAGCTTTCTTC. Full variable domain (outside the CDR3, taken from reference TRBV9 and TRBJ1-1): DSGVTQTPKHLITATGQRVTLRCSPRSGDLSVYWYQQSLDQGLQFLIQYYNGEERAKGNILERFSAQQFPDLHSELNLSSLELGDSALYFCASSVEALNTEAFFGQGTRLTVV.

This clone has ten or more counts. This chain joins TRBV10-3 and TRBJ2-7, with D perhaps TRBD1 (7 bases). This CDR3 spans 14 amino acids. The V gene lost 6 bases and the J gene lost 4 bases, with 16 bases spanning the gap. Germline V gene lookup returns CDR1 ENHRY and CDR2 SYGVKD. CDR3: CAISVEGAGYEQYF. CDR3 nucleotides: TGTGCCATCAGCGTTGAGGGGGCGGGGTACGAGCAGTACTTC.

Details on this clone: A junction boundary mismatches the germline segment, possibly from a read error. The genes are TRBV12-3 or TRBV12-4 and TRBJ2-3; D may be TRBD1 (5 bases). There are 15 residues in the CDR3. CDR3 DNA sequence: TGTGCCAGCAGTTTACTGCAGGGATGCACAGATATGCAGTATTTT. This translates into CASSLLQGCTDMQYF.

The sample holds many counts of this clone. The rearrangement uses TRBV30 and TRBJ1-2; D may be TRBD1 (5 bases). Germline CDR1 reads GTSNPN; CDR2 reads SVGIG (reference sequence). The V and J ends lost 6 bases and 6 bases respectively, with 17 bases between them. CDR3 length: 13 amino acids. CDR3 loop: CACVGGGRDGYTF. DNA for the CDR3: TGTGCCTGCGTCGGGGGTGGGAGGGATGGCTACACCTTC.

This clone was counted many times. This chain's CDR3 is CASSSSYRLAGGDTQYF. The CDR3, as DNA: TGTGCCAGCAGTTCATCGTATCGACTAGCGGGAGGGGATACGCAGTATTTT. The chain uses TRBV6-1 and TRBJ2-3, with 14 bases that match TRBD2. The V and J ends lost 5 bases and 6 bases, in that order; junction bases with no gene match: 10. Germline V CDR1 and CDR2: MNHNS, SASEGT. This CDR3 has 17 residues.